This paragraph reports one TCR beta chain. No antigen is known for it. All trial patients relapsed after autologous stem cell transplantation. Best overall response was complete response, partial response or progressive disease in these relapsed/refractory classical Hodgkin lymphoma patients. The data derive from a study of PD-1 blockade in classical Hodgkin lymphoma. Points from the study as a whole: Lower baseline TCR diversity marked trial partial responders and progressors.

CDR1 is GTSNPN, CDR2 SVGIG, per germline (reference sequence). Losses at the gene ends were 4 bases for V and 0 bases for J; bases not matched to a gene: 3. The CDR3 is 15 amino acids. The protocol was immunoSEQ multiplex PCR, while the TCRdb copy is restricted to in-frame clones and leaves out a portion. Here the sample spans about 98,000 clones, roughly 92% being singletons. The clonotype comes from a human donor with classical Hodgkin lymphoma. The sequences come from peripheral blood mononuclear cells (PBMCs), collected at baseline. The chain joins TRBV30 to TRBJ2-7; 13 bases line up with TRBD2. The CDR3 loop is CAWIRLAGGSYEQYF. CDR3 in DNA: TGTGCCTGGATTAGACTAGCGGGAGGCTCCTACGAGCAGTACTTC.